The T cell receptor (beta chain) described here comes from a study of cytomegalovirus exposure and HLA in healthy donors. The PCR was carried out with 60 Vbeta primers and 13 Jbeta primers. The table came from immunoSEQ multiplex PCR; TCRdb's copy has only in-frame clones and leaves some out. The sample has fewer than 140,000 clones; about two thirds are singletons. Looked up from germline, CDR1 is SGHNT and CDR2 is YYREEE (reference sequence). V was pared by 5 bases and J by 4 bases, with 25 bases between. The CDR3 sequence is 17 residues long. A note on this clone: Its target is unknown.

Findings and limits, study-wide: Among the CMV-associated chains, three were confirmed in vitro as specific for CMV antigens. The authors assumed roughly uniform sequencing depth across donors for presence/absence analyses.

The J gene is TRBJ2-7, the V gene TRBV5-4, with D maybe TRBD1 (5 bases). This TCR derives from a female donor in good health and CMV-seronegative. The sequenced material came from PBMCs. This CDR3 reads CASSNTISGLGIYEQYF. The CDR3 DNA is TGTGCCAGCAGTAATACTATCTCAGGGTTAGGAATATACGAGCAGTACTTC. Full variable domain (rest looked up from reference TRBV5-4 and TRBJ2-7): ETGVTQSPTHLIKTRGQQVTLRCSSQSGHNTVSWYQQALGQGPQFIFQYYREEENGRGNFPPRFSGLQFPNYSSELNVNALELDDSALYLCASSNTISGLGIYEQYFGPGTRLTVT.